This entry features one T cell receptor (beta chain) sequence. The sample belongs to a study of T cells in localized non-small cell lung cancer. Libraries were prepared by immunoSEQ multiplex PCR; TCRdb keeps only in-frame clonotypes and omits some of them. The sample yields 5,500 to 6,500 clones, around 83% seen once. The length of the CDR3 is 14 residues. CDR1 is SGHTA, CDR2 FQGNSA, per germline. After removal of 0 bases from V and 6 bases from J, the junction contained 3 bases not matched to a gene. This chain uses TRBV7-2 with TRBJ2-3; 7 positions agree with TRBD1. This clonotype originated in a female donor of 60 years or more with stage II lung adenocarcinoma. Sequenced here: peripheral blood mononuclear cells, sampled before any cancer treatment. CDR3 bases: TGTGCCAGCAGCTTAGCAGGGGGCGGGGATACGCAGTATTTT. Amino acid sequence: CASSLAGGGDTQYF.